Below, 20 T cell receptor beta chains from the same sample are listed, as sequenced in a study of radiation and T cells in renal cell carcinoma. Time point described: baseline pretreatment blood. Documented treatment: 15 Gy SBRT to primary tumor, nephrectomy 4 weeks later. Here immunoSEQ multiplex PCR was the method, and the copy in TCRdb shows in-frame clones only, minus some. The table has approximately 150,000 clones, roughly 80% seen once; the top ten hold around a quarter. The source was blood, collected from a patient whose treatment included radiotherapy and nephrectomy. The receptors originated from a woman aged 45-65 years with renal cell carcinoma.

CDR3 nucleotides: TGCGCCAGCAGCCAAGCCCCGTTAGCGGGAGGGCCCTACGAGCAGTACTTC. Its translation is CASSQAPLAGGPYEQYF. V and J are TRBV4-1 and TRBJ2-7, with 11 nucleotides matching TRBD2. Germline V gene data show CDR1 as MGHRA and CDR2 as YSYEKL. Trimming removed 1 base from V and 2 bases from J; junction bases left unmatched: 7. This CDR3 region has 17 residues.

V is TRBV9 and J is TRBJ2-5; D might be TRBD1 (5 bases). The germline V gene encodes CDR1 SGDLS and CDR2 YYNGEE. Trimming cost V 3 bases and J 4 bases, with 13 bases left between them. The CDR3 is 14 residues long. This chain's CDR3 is CASSDTKGSETQYF. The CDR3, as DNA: TGTGCCAGCAGCGACACCAAGGGGTCAGAGACCCAGTACTTC.

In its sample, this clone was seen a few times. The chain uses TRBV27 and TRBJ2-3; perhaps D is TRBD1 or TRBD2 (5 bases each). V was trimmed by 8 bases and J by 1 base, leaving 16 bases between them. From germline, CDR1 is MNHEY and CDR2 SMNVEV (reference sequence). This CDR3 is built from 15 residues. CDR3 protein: CASSFGARGTDTQYF. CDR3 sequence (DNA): TGTGCCAGCTCCTTCGGGGCGCGGGGCACAGATACGCAGTATTTT.

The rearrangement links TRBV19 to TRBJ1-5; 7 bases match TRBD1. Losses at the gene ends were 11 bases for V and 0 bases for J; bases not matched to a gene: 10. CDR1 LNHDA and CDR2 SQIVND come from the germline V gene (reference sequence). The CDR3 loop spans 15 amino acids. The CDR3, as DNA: TGTGCCTCCAAATGGGGACAGAATAGCAATCAGCCCCAGCATTTT. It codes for CASKWGQNSNQPQHF.

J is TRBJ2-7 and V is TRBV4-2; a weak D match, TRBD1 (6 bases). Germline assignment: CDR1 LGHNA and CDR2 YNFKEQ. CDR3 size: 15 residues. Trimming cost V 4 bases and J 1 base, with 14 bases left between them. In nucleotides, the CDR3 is TGTGCCAGCAGCCCTCGGACAGAGACGTCCTACGAGCAGTACTTC. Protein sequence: CASSPRTETSYEQYF.

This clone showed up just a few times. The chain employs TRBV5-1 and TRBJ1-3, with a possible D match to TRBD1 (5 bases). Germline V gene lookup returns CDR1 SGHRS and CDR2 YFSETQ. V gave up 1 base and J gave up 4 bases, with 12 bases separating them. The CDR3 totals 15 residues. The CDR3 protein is CASSLKGEVGNTIYF. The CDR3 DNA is TGCGCCAGCAGCTTGAAAGGGGAGGTGGGAAACACCATATATTTT.

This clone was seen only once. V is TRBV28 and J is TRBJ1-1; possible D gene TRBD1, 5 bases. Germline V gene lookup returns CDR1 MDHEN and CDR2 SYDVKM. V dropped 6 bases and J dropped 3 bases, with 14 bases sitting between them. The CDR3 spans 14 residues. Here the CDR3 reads CASRETREDTEAFF. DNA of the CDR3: TGTGCCAGCAGGGAAACCAGGGAAGACACTGAAGCTTTCTTT.

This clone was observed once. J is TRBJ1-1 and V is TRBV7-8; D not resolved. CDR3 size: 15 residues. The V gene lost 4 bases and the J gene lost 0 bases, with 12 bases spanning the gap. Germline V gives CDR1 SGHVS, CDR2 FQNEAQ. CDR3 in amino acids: CASSYTLEMNTEAFF. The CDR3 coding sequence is TGTGCCAGCAGCTATACATTGGAGATGAACACTGAAGCTTTCTTT.

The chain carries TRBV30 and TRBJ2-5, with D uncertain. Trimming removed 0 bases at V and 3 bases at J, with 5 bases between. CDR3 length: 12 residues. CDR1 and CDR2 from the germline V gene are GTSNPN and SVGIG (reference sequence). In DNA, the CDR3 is TGTGCCTGGAGTGTTGGGGAAGAGACCCAGTACTTC. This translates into CAWSVGEETQYF.

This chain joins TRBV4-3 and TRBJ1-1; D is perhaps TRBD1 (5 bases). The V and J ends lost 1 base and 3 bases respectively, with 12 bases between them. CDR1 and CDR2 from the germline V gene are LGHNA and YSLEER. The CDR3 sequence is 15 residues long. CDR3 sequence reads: CASSQGPGMYTEAFF. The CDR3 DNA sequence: TGCGCCAGCAGCCAAGGACCAGGGATGTACACTGAAGCTTTCTTT.

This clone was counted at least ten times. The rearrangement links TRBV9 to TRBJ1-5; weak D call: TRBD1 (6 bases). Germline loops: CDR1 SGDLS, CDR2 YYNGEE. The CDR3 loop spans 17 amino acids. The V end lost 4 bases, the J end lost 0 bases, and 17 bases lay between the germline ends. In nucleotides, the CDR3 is TGTGCCAGCAGCATCCCTCTACAGGGACCTAGCAATCAGCCCCAGCATTTT. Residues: CASSIPLQGPSNQPQHF.

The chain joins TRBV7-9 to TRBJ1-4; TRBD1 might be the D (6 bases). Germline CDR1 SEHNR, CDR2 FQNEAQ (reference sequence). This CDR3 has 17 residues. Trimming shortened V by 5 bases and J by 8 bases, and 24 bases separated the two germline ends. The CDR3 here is CASSSTAMRGVEEKLFF. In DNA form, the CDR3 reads TGTGCCAGCAGCAGCACAGCAATGAGGGGGGTTGAAGAAAAACTGTTTTTT. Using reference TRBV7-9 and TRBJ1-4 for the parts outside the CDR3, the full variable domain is DTGVSQNPRHKITKRGQNVTFRCDPISEHNRLYWYRQTLGQGPEFLTYFQNEAQLEKSRLLSDRFSAERPKGSFSTLEIQRTEQGDSAMYLCASSSTAMRGVEEKLFFGSGTQLSVL.

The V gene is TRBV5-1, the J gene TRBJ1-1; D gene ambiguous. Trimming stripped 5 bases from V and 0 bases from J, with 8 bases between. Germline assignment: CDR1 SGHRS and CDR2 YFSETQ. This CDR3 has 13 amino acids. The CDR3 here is CASRDSLNTEAFF. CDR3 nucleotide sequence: TGCGCCAGCAGGGACTCTTTGAACACTGAAGCTTTCTTT.

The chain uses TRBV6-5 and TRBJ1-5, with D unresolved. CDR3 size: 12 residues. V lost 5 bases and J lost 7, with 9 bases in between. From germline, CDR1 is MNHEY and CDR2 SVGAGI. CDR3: CASSPIGQPQHF. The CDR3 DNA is TGTGCCAGCAGTCCAATTGGGCAGCCCCAGCATTTT.

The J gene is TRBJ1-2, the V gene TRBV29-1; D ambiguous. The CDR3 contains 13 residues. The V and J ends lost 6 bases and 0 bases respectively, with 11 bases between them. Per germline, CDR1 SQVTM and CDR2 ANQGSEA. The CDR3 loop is CSVRSRANYGYTF. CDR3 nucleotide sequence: TGCAGCGTCCGGTCGAGAGCTAACTATGGCTACACCTTC.

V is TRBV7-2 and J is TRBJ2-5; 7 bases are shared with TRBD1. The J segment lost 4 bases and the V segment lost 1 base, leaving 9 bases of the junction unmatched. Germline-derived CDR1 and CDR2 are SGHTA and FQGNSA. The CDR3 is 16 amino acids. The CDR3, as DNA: TGTGCCAGCAGCTTAGTTCTCCGGGACAGCAGAGAGACCCAGTACTTC. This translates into CASSLVLRDSRETQYF.

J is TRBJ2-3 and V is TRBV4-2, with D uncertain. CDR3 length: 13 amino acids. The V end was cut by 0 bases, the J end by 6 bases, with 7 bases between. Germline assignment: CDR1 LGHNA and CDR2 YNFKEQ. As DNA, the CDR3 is TGTGCCAGCAGCCAAGACGTTTATGATACGCAGTATTTT. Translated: CASSQDVYDTQYF.

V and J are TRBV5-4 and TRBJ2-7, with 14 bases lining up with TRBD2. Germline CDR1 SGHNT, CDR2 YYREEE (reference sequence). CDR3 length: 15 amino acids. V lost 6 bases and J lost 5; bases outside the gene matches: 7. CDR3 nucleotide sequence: TGTGCCAGCACCCGGACTAGCGGGGGGCTCAACGAGCAGTACTTC. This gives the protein CASTRTSGGLNEQYF.

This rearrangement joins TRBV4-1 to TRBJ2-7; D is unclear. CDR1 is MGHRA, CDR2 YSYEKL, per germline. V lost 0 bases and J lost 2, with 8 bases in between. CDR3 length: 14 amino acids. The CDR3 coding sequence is TGCGCCAGCAGCCAAGATATGGGCACCTACGAGCAGTACTTC. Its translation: CASSQDMGTYEQYF.

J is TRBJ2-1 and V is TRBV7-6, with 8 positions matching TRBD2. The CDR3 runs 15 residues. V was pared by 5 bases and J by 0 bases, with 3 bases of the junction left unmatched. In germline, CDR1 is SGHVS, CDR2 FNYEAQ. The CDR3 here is CASSRAGGSYNEQFF. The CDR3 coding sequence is TGTGCCAGCAGCAGGGCGGGGGGCTCCTACAATGAGCAGTTCTTC.